Presented here are 6 T cell receptor beta chains from one specimen sequenced in a study of shared clonotypes between healthy human individuals. Some clones are missing from TCRdb's copy, which holds only in-frame ones; the method was immunoSEQ multiplex PCR. Of around 1 million clones listed, roughly 72% are singletons. The sample consisted of memory CD4+ T cells sorted from blood. As for subset: CD45RA-negative fraction. Source of these receptors: a man between 18 and 29 years old in good health.

CDR3 coding DNA: TGTGCCACCAGCAGAGATAGGACCCGTACCGGGGAGCTGTTTTTT. Residues: CATSRDRTRTGELFF. This chain joins TRBV15 and TRBJ2-2; no firm D call. V gave up 0 bases and J gave up 5 bases, with 10 bases separating them. This CDR3 contains 15 residues. CDR1 and CDR2 from the germline V gene are LNHNV and YYDKDF (reference sequence).

CDR3 sequence: CASSLGQESYEQYF. In DNA form, the CDR3 reads TGTGCCAGCAGCTTAGGGCAGGAGTCCTACGAGCAGTACTTC. V usage is TRBV7-6 and J usage is TRBJ2-7; D gene unclear. CDR3 length: 14 amino acids. Germline assignment: CDR1 SGHVS and CDR2 FNYEAQ. Trimming stripped 1 base from V and 1 base from J, with 8 bases between. Complete variable domain (other parts from reference TRBV7-6 and TRBJ2-7): GAGVSQSPRYKVTKRGQDVALRCDPISGHVSLYWYRQALGQGPEFLTYFNYEAQQDKSGLPNDRFSAERPEGSISTLTIQRTEQRDSAMYRCASSLGQESYEQYFGPGTRLTVT.

The J gene is TRBJ2-3, the V gene TRBV5-1, with 11 bases aligning to TRBD2. Unmatched junction bases numbered 2, after V lost 4 bases and J lost 4 bases. Germline V CDR1 and CDR2: SGHRS, YFSETQ. CDR3 length: 14 residues. CDR3 protein: CASSTSGSADTQYF. CDR3 nucleotides: TGCGCCAGCAGCACTAGCGGGAGCGCAGATACGCAGTATTTT.

This rearrangement joins TRBV6-6 to TRBJ2-1; 9 nucleotides match TRBD2. The CDR3 has 13 residues. Germline CDR1 is MNHNY and CDR2 is SVGAGI (reference sequence). V was clipped by 6 bases and J by 10 bases; unmatched bases: 7. Here the CDR3 DNA reads TGTGCCAGCAGCGCGGGAGGGGGCAGGGAGCAGTTCTTC. Protein sequence: CASSAGGGREQFF.

This chain connects TRBV5-1 to TRBJ1-1, with D tentatively TRBD1 (5 bases). The CDR3 length is 12 residues. With 3 bases removed from V and 10 bases from J, the gap between germline ends came to 13 bases. Germline values: CDR1 SGHRS, CDR2 YFSETQ. The CDR3 reads CASSSATDVAFF. The DNA for the CDR3 is TGCGCCAGCAGCTCAGCGACAGACGTAGCTTTCTTT.

This chain connects TRBV7-9 to TRBJ2-1; TRBD2 matches 15 bases. Germline loops: CDR1 SEHNR, CDR2 FQNEAQ (reference sequence). J gave up 7 bases and V 1 base, and 5 bases lay outside the gene matches. The CDR3 has 17 residues. The CDR3 coding sequence is TGTGCCAGCAGCTTAGGGGTGGGACTAGCGGGAGGAAATGAGCAGTTCTTC. Protein sequence: CASSLGVGLAGGNEQFF.